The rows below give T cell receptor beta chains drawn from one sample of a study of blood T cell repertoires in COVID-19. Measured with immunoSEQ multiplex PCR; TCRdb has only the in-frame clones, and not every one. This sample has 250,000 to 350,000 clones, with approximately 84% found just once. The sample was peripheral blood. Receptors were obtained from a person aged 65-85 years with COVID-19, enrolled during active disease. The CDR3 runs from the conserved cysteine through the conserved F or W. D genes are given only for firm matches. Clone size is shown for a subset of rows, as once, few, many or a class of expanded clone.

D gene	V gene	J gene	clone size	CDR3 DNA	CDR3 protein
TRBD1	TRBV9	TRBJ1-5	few	TGTGCCAGCAGCGCGGACAGGGCGGGCAATCAGCCCCAGCATTTT	CASSADRAGNQPQHF
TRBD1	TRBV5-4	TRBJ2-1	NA	TGTGCCAGCAGCTCGCCTCAGGGGGCGCTGAACAATGAGCAGTTCTTC	CASSSPQGALNNEQFF
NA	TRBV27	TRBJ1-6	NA	TGTGCCAGCAGTTTACGAGAGAGCTCCTATAATTCACCCCTCCACTTT	CASSLRESSYNSPLHF
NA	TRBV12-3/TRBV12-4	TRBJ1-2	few	TGTGCCAGCAGTTTAGCGAGTCGAAGTGGCTACACCTTC	CASSLASRSGYTF
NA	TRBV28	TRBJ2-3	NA	TGTGCCAGCAGCCCTGACTGGCCCCGGTCGGATACGCAGTATTTT	CASSPDWPRSDTQYF
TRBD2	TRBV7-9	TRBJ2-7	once	TGTGCCAGCAGCTTAACTAGCGGGGGGTTGTACGAGCAGTACTTC	CASSLTSGGLYEQYF
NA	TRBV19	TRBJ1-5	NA	TGTGCCAGTAGTATAGGGGTAGGCAGGTCAAATCAGCCCCAGCATTTT	CASSIGVGRSNQPQHF
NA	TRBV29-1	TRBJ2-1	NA	TGCAGCTGTGGACTCGACAATGAGCAGTTCTTC	CSCGLDNEQFF
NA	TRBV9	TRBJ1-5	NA	TGTGCCAGCAGCGTAGGGGACTCAAATCAGCCCCAGCATTTT	CASSVGDSNQPQHF
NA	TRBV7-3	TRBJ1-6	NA	TGTGCCAGCAGCTCAGGGGAGGGTTCACCCCTCCACTTT	CASSSGEGSPLHF
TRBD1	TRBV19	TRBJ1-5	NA	TGTGCCAGTACCCGACAGGGTACGGTGGAAAGCAATCAGCCCCAGCATTTT	CASTRQGTVESNQPQHF
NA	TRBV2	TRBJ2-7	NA	TGTGCCAGCAGGCAGGGAAAGGGACTTCCCTACGAGCAGTACTTC	CASRQGKGLPYEQYF
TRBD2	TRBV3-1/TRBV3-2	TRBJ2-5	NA	TGTGCCAGCAGCCAAACACTAGCGGCCAAAGAGACCCAGTACTTC	CASSQTLAAKETQYF
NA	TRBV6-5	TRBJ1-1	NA	TGTGCCAGCAGTTACTCGGAGGTTACTGAAGCTTTCTTT	CASSYSEVTEAFF
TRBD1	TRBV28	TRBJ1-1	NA	TGTGCCAGCAGTACCGCACAGGGGCGTTCGACTTTCTTT	CASSTAQGRSTFF